This paragraph covers one T cell receptor beta chain sequence. These data come from a study of technical replicates of blood from several donors. Here immunoSEQ multiplex PCR was the method, and the copy in TCRdb shows in-frame clones only, minus some. The profile shows some 80,000 clones, 90% to 98% of them singletons. This CDR3 is 13 amino acids long. Deletions cut 8 bases from V and 11 bases from J, with 18 bases between. Germline CDR1 is SEHNR and CDR2 is FQNEAQ (reference sequence). This TCR was sampled from a human donor in good health. Material for sequencing was T cells isolated from PBMCs. The chain has TRBV7-9 and TRBJ1-4; D is unclear. The CDR3 sequence is CASFDLSGGKLFF. CDR3 in DNA: TGTGCCAGCTTCGACCTTTCGGGCGGGAAACTGTTTTTT.